This T cell receptor (beta chain) emerged from a study of blood T cell repertoires in COVID-19. Study information: The cDNA or gDNA used as material had been derived from T cells, B-cell-depleted T cells, or PBMCs.

TCRdb keeps only in-frame clones here, not all; method: immunoSEQ multiplex PCR. The table has approximately 10,000 clones, roughly 86% seen once. Looked up from germline, CDR1 is WSHSY and CDR2 is SAAADI. Between the trimmed V and J ends, which lost 2 bases and 4 bases, there was a span of 12 bases. The CDR3 length is 15 residues. The J gene is TRBJ1-5, the V gene TRBV10-2; D is undetermined. Source material: peripheral blood. This clonotype originated in a man aged 45 to 65 with active COVID-19. The CDR3 reads CASSEAGTANQPQHF. As DNA, the CDR3 is TGCGCCAGCAGTGAGGCAGGCACTGCGAATCAGCCCCAGCATTTT.